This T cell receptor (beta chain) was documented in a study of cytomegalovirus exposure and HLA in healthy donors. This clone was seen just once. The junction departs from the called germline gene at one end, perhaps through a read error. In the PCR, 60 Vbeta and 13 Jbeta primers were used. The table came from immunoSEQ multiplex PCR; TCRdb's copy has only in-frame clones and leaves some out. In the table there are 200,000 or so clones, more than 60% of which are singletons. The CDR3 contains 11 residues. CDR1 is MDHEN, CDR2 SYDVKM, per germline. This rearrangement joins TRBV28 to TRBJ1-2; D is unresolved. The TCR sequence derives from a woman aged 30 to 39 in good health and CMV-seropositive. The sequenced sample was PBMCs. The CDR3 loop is CACSAAYGYTF. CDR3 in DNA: TGTGCCTGCAGCGCGGCCTATGGCTACACCTTC.